The 6 T cell receptor beta chains below all came from one sample that was sequenced in a study of cytomegalovirus exposure and HLA in healthy donors. Both 60 Vbeta primers and 13 Jbeta primers went into the PCR. Some clones are missing from TCRdb's copy, which holds only in-frame ones; the method was immunoSEQ multiplex PCR. In the table there are 200,000 or so clones, 82% of which are singletons. Specimen: PBMCs. The receptors come from a woman in her forties or fifties in good health and CMV-seropositive.

This chain links TRBV5-4 with TRBJ1-2, with D perhaps matching TRBD1 (5 bases). The CDR3 covers 16 residues. The V gene lost 0 bases and the J gene lost 1 base, with 13 bases spanning the gap. Germline V gene lookup returns CDR1 SGHNT and CDR2 YYREEE (reference sequence). CDR3 coding DNA: TGTGCCAGCAGCTTGGCCAGGGCAGGTTATAACTATGGCTACACCTTC. Its protein is CASSLARAGYNYGYTF.

This chain's CDR3 is CASSRTGPSTDTQYF. CDR3 DNA: TGTGCCAGCAGTCGGACAGGGCCTAGCACAGATACGCAGTATTTT. The rearrangement joins TRBV25-1 to TRBJ2-3; 8 nucleotides agree with TRBD1. The CDR3 sequence is 15 residues long. The germline CDR1 and CDR2 sequences are MGHDK and SYGVNS. V gave up 5 bases and J gave up 0 bases; unmatched junction bases: 4.

CDR3: CASSIRTGGAYEQYF. Here the CDR3 DNA reads TGCGCCAGCAGCATCCGGACGGGGGGGGCCTACGAGCAGTACTTC. The gene calls are TRBV4-1 and TRBJ2-7; TRBD2 matches 8 bases. The CDR3 loop spans 15 amino acids. The V gene's germline CDR1 is MGHRA and CDR2 YSYEKL. With V trimmed by 5 bases and J by 2 bases, 8 bases remained unmatched.

The CDR3 nucleotides read TGTGCCATCAGCGAAGATCGGGACAGGGAAAAACTGTTTTTT. Amino acids: CAISEDRDREKLFF. This rearrangement joins TRBV10-3 to TRBJ1-4, with 8 bases identical to TRBD1. The CDR3 is 14 amino acids. J gave up 8 bases and V 6 bases, and 8 bases lay outside the gene matches. Germline V lookup: CDR1 ENHRY, CDR2 SYGVKD.

V and J are TRBV28 and TRBJ2-5; 7 nucleotides align to TRBD2. Germline V lookup: CDR1 MDHEN, CDR2 SYDVKM. Trimming took 6 bases from V and 5 from J; bases not matched to a gene: 9. The CDR3 runs to 14 residues. The DNA of the CDR3 is TGTGCCAGCAGGCCCCGGGGGGAGGGGGAGACCCAGTACTTC. It is translated as CASRPRGEGETQYF.

As to this clone: Additional DNA sequences in this sample encode the identical CDR3. V usage is TRBV5-5 and J usage is TRBJ2-7, with D possibly TRBD1 on 5 matching bases. CDR1 is SGHKS and CDR2 is YYEKEE in the germline V gene (reference sequence). The CDR3 extends over 15 amino acids. V was cut by 5 bases and J by 4 bases, with 19 bases left in between. CDR3 amino acids: CASRPSQGPLYEQYF. CDR3 bases: TGTGCCAGCAGACCGAGCCAGGGTCCCCTGTACGAGCAGTACTTC.